What follows are 2 T cell receptor beta chains derived from one specimen sequenced in a study of monozygotic twins with inflammatory bowel disease. No DNA is given; TCRdb re-called the 5' RACE reads and lists each CDR3 protein once. The sample shows around 450,000 distinct CDR3 sequences, and roughly 2.2% sits with its ten largest clones. What was sequenced was blood. The receptor source for this set is a human donor with ulcerative colitis or Crohn's disease, or a healthy co-twin of an affected twin (not recorded which).

The rearrangement joins TRBV28 to TRBJ2-7; there is no DNA to check the TCRdb D call of TRBD1. CDR1 is MDHEN and CDR2 is SYDVKM in the germline V gene. The CDR3 loop spans 12 amino acids. This chain's CDR3 is CASTIQGYEQYF. The full variable domain, completed using reference TRBV28 and TRBJ2-7, is DVKVTQSSRYLVKRTGEKVFLECVQDMDHENMFWYRQDPGLGLRLIYFSYDVKMKEKGDIPEGYSVSREKKERFSLILESASTNQTSMYLCASTIQGYEQYFGPGTRLTVT.

The chain links TRBV9 to TRBJ2-7; TCRdb calls TRBD1, which cannot be checked without DNA. This CDR3 is built from 14 residues. Per germline, CDR1 SGDLS and CDR2 YYNGEE. CDR3 residues: CASSGGTGGAEQYF.